This entry describes one TCR beta chain. The CDR3 sequence is 16 residues long. Trimming cost V 0 bases and J 2 bases, with 13 bases left between them. Germline V lookup: CDR1 SGHRS, CDR2 YFSETQ. This entry is derived from a study of blood T cells in healthy people across ages. Primed by a sample-barcoded 5' primer and a J-beta primer mix, a second PCR proceeded for 7 to 11 cycles. TCRdb reprocessed the 5' RACE reads with MiXCR, giving one entry per CDR3 protein. The table lists 250,000 to 300,000 distinct CDR3 sequences, 25% to 30% of them singletons. The chain employs TRBV5-1 and TRBJ2-3; D gene unclear. Sequenced material: blood. The TCR sequence derives from a woman aged 70-85 years in good health. This CDR3 is CASSLASSPSTDTQYF. In DNA form, the CDR3 reads TGCGCCAGCAGCTTGGCCTCGAGTCCCTCCACAGATACGCAGTATTTT.